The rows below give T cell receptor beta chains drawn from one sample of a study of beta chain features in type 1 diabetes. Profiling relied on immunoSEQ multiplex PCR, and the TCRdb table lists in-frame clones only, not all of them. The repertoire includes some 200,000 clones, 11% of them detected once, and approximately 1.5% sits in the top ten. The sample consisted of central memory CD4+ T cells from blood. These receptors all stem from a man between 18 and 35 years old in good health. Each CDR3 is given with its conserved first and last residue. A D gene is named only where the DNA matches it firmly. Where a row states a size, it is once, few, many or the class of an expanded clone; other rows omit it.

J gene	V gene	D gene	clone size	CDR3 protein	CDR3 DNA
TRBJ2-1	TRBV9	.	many	CASSVEPGHLRNEQFF	TGTGCCAGCAGCGTAGAACCGGGACACCTTCGAAATGAGCAGTTCTTC
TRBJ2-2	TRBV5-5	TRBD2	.	CASRPFGGRNTGELFF	TGTGCCAGCCGACCCTTCGGCGGGAGGAACACCGGGGAGCTGTTTTTT
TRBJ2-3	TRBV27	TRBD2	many	CASSLSPGLADFTDTQYF	TGTGCCAGCAGTTTATCCCCCGGACTAGCGGACTTCACAGATACGCAGTATTTT
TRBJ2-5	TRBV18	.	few	CASSPQQGGETQYF	TGTGCCAGCTCACCACAGCAGGGAGGAGAGACCCAGTACTTC
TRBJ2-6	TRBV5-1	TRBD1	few	CASSLPYYGTGGVLTF	TGCGCCAGCAGCTTGCCGTATTACGGGACAGGCGGCGTCCTGACTTTC
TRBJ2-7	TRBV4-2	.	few	CASSQTTGTYEQYF	TGTGCCAGCAGCCAAACGACAGGTACCTACGAGCAGTACTTC
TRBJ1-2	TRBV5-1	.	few	CASSYDMDYGYTF	TGCGCCAGCAGTTACGACATGGACTATGGCTACACCTTC
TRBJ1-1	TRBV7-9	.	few	CASSIQGSEAFF	TGTGCCAGCAGCATACAGGGAAGTGAAGCTTTCTTT
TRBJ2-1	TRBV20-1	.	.	CSATGEAEQFF	TGCAGTGCTACAGGGGAAGCGGAGCAGTTCTTC
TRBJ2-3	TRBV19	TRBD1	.	CASSVRTGLTDTQYF	TGTGCCAGTAGTGTCCGGACAGGGCTCACAGATACGCAGTATTTT
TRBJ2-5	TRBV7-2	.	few	CASSLLGRDQETQYF	TGTGCCAGCAGCTTACTCGGGAGAGACCAAGAGACCCAGTACTTC
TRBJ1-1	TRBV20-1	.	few	CSALRAEAFF	TGCAGTGCCCTGAGGGCTGAAGCTTTCTTT
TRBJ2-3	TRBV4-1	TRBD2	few	CASSQGVTSGWSADTQYF	TGCGCCAGCAGCCAGGGGGTGACTAGCGGGTGGAGCGCAGATACGCAGTATTTT
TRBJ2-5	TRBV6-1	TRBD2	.	CASSEFAGGPVGETQYF	TGTGCCAGCAGTGAATTTGCGGGAGGGCCGGTCGGAGAGACCCAGTACTTC
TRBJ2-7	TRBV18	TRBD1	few	CASSLGTAVRGEQYF	TGTGCCAGCTCACTGGGGACAGCCGTTCGAGGCGAGCAGTACTTC
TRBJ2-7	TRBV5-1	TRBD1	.	CASSLVGQTYEQYF	TGCGCCAGCAGCTTGGTGGGACAGACCTACGAGCAGTACTTC
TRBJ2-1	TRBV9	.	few	CASSQGSSYNEQFF	TGTGCCAGCAGCCAAGGGAGCTCCTACAATGAGCAGTTCTTC
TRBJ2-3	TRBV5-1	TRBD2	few	CASSGSSGSTDTQYF	TGCGCCAGCAGCGGGTCTAGCGGGAGCACAGATACGCAGTATTTT
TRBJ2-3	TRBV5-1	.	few	CASSLEQPSTDTQYF	TGCGCCAGCAGCTTGGAACAGCCGAGCACAGATACGCAGTATTTT